This TCR beta chain appears in the sequencing data of a study of glioma-infiltrating T cells after dendritic cell vaccination. Data came from immunoSEQ multiplex PCR; TCRdb stores just in-frame clones and leaves some out. Among approximately 3,100 clones listed, around 79% were seen once. Trimming took 6 bases from V and 7 from J; bases not matched to a gene: 3. Germline-derived CDR1 and CDR2 are SGHTA and FQGNSA. This CDR3 region has 13 residues. The sample here was tumor tissue, taken before dendritic cell vaccination. J is TRBJ2-4 and V is TRBV7-2, with 10 positions matching TRBD1. The source of this sequence is a human donor with glioblastoma. CDR3 nucleotides: TGTGCCAGCAGGTCGGGACAGGGGAACATTCAGTACTTC. This sequence encodes CASRSGQGNIQYF. Full variable domain (missing parts from reference TRBV7-2 and TRBJ2-4): GAGVSQSPSNKVTEKGKDVELRCDPISGHTALYWYRQSLGQGLEFLIYFQGNSAPDKSGLPSDRFSAERTGGSVSTLTIQRTQQEDSAVYLCASRSGQGNIQYFGAGTRLSVL.